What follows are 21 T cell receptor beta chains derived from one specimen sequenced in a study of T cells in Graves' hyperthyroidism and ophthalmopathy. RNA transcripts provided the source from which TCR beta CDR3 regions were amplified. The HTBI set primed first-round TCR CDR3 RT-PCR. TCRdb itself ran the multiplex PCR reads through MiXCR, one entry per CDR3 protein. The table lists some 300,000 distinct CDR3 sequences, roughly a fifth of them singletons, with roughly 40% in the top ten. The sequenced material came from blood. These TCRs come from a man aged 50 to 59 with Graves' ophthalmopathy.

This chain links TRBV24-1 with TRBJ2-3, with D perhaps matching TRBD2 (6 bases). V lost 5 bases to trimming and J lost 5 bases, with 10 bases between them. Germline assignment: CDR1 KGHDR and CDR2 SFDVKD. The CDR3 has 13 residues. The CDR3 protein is CATSGGTRDTQYF. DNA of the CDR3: TGTGCCACCAGTGGCGGGACCAGAGATACGCAGTATTTT.

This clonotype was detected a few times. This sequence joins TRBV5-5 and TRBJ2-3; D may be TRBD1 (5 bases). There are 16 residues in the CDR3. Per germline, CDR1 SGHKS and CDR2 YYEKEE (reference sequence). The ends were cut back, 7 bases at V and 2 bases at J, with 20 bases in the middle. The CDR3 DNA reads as TGTGCCAGCCGAAAAGAAATTGGGGCGCACACAGATACGCAGTATTTT. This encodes CASRKEIGAHTDTQYF.

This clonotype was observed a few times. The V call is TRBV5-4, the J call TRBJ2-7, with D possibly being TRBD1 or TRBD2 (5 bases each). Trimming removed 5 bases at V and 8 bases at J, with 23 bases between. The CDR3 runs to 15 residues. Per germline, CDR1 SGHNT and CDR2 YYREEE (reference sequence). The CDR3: CASRWAGTSLMKQYF. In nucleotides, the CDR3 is TGTGCCAGCAGATGGGCCGGGACCTCCCTTATGAAGCAGTACTTC.

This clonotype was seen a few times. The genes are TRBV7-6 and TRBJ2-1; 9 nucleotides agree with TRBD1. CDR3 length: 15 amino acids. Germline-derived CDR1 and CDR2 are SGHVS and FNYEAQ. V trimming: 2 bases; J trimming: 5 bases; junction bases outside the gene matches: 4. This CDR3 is CASSLLQGANNEQFF. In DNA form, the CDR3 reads TGTGCCAGCAGCTTACTACAGGGGGCCAACAATGAGCAGTTCTTC.

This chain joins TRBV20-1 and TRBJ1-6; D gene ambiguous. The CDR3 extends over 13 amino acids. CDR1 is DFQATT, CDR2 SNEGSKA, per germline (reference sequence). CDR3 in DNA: TGCAGCCAGAGTTCCTCCTATAATTCACCCCTCCACTTT. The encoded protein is CSQSSSYNSPLHF.

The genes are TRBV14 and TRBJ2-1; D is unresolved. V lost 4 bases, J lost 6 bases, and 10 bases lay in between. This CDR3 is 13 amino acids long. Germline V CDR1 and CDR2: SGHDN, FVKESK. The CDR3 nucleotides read TGTGCCAGCAGCCGGAAGGGCCGCAATGAGCAGTTCTTC. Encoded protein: CASSRKGRNEQFF.

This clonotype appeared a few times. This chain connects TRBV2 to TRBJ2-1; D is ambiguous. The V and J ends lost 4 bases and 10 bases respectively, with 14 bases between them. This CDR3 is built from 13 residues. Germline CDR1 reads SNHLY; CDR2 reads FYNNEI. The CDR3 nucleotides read TGTGCCAGCAGTGCGCATGGAAGGGAAGAGCAGTTCTTC. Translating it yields CASSAHGREEQFF.

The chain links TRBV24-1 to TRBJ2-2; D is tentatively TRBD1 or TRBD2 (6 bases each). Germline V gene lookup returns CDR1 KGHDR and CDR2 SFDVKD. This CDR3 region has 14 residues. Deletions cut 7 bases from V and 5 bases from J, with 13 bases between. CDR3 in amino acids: CATRQGGGTGELFF. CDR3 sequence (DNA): TGTGCCACCAGACAGGGCGGAGGGACCGGGGAGCTGTTTTTT.

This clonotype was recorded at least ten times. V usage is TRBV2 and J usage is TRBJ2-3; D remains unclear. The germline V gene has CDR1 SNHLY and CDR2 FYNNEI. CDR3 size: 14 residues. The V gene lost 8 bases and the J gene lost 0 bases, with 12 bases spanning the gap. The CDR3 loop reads CASGITPSTDTQYF. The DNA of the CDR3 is TGTGCCAGCGGGATCACTCCTAGCACAGATACGCAGTATTTT.

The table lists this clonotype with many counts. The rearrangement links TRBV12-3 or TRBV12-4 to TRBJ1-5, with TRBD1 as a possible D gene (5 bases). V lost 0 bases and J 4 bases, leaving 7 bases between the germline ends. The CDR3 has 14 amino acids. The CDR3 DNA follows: TGTGCCAGCAGTTTAGCGGACAAGAATCAGCCCCAGCATTTT. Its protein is CASSLADKNQPQHF.

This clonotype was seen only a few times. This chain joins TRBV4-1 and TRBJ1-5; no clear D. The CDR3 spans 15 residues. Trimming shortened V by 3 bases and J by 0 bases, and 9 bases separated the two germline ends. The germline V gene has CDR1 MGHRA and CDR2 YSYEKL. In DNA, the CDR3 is TGCGCCAGCAGCCAGTCCCCTTATAGCAATCAGCCCCAGCATTTT. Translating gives CASSQSPYSNQPQHF.

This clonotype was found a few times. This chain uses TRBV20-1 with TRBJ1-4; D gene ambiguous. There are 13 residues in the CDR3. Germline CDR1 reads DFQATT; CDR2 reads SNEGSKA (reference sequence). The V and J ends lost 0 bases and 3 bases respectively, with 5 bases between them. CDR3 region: CSARDLANEKLFF. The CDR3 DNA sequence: TGCAGTGCTAGAGATCTTGCTAATGAAAAACTGTTTTTT.

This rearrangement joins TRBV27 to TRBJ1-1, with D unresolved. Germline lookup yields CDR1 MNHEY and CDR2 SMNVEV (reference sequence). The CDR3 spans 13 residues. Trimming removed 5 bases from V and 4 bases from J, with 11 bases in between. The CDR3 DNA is TGTGCCAGCAGTCCCGCAGCCGGCACTGAAGCTTTCTTT. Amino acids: CASSPAAGTEAFF.

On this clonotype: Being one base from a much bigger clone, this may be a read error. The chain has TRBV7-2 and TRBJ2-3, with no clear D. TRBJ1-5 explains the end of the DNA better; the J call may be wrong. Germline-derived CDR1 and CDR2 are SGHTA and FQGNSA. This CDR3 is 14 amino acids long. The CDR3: CASSRGFSTDTQHF. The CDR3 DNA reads TGTGCCAGCAGCCGAGGGTTCAGCACAGATACGCAGCATTTT.

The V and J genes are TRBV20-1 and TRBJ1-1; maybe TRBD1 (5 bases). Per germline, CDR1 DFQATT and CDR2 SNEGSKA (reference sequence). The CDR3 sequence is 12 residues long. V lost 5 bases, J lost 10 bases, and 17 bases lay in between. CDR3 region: CSARGTGLGAFF. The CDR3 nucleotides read TGCAGTGCTCGAGGGACGGGCCTAGGAGCTTTCTTT.

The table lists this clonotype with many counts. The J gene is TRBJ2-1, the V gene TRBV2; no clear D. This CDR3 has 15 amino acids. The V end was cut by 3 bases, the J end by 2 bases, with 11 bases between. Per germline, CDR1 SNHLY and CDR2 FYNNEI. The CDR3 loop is CASSDEVVTYNEQFF. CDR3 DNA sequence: TGTGCCAGCAGTGATGAGGTAGTAACCTACAATGAGCAGTTCTTC.

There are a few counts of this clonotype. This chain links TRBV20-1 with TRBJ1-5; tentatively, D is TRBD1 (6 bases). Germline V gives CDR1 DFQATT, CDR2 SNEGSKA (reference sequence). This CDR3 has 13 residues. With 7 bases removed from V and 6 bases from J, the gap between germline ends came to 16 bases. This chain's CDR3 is CSVGDKLTQPQHF. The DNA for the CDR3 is TGCAGTGTTGGGGACAAACTCACTCAGCCCCAGCATTTT.

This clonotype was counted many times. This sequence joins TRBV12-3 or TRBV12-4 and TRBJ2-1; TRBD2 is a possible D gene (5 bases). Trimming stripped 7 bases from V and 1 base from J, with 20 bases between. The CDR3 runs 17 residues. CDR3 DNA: TGTGCCAGCAACCAGAGGGTCGGGGTCAAGTCCTACAATGAGCAGTTCTTC. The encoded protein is CASNQRVGVKSYNEQFF.

The CDR3 region has the DNA TGTGCCAGCAGCGCCTCTTCTTACGCTGGAAACACCATATATTTT. This encodes CASSASSYAGNTIYF. The rearrangement links TRBV28 to TRBJ1-3; D is unresolved. With 6 bases removed from V and 2 bases from J, the gap between germline ends came to 14 bases. There are 15 residues in the CDR3. Germline lookup yields CDR1 MDHEN and CDR2 SYDVKM. Using reference TRBV28 and TRBJ1-3 for the parts outside the CDR3, the full variable domain is DVKVTQSSRYLVKRTGEKVFLECVQDMDHENMFWYRQDPGLGLRLIYFSYDVKMKEKGDIPEGYSVSREKKERFSLILESASTNQTSMYLCASSASSYAGNTIYFGEGSWLTVV.

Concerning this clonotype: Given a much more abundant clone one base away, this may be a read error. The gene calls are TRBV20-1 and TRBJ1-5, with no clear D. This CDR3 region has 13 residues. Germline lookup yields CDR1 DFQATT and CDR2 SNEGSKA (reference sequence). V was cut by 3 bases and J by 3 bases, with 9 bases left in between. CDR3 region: CSASGPLNQPQHF. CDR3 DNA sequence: TGCAGTGCTAGTGGACCGCTCAATCAGCCCCAGCATTTT.

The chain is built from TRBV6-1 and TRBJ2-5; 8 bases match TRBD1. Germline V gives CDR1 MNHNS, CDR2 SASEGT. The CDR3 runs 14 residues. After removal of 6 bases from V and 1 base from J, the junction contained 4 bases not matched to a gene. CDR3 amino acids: CASSMDRVQETQYF. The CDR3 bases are TGTGCCAGCAGCATGGACAGGGTCCAAGAGACCCAGTACTTC.